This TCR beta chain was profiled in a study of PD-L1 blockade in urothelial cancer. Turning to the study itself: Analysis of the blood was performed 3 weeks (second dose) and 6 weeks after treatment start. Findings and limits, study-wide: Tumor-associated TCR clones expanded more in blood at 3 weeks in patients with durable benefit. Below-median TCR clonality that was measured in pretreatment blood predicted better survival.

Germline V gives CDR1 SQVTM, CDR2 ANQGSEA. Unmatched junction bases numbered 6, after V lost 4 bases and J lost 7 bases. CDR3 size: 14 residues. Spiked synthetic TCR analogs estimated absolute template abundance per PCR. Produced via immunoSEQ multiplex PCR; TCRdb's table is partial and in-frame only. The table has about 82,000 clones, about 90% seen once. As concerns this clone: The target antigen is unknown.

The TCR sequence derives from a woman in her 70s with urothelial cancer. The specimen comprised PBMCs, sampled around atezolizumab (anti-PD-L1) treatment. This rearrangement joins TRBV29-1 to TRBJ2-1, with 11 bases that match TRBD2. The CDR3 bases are TGCAGCGTTGGGCTAGCGGGGGGTTGGAATGAGCAGTTCTTC. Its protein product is CSVGLAGGWNEQFF.